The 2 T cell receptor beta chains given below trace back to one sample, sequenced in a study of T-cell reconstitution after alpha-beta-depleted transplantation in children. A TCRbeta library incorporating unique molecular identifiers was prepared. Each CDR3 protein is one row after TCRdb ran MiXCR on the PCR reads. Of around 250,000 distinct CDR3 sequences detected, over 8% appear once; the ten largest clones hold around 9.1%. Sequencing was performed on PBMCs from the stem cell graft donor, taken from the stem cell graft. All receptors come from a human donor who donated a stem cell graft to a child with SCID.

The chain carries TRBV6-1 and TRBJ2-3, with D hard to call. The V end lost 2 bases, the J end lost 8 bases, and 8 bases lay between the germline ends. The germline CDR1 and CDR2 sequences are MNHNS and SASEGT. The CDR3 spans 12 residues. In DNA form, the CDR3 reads TGTGCCAGCAGTGAATTGGGGTCTACGCAGTATTTT. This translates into CASSELGSTQYF.

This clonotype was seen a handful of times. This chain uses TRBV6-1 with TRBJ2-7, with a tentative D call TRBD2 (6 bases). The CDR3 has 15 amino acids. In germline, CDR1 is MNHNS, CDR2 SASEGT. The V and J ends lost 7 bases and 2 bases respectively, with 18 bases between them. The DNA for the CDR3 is TGTGCCAGCAAGCCCCCAGCAGGGAGGCCCTACGAGCAGTACTTC. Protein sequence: CASKPPAGRPYEQYF.